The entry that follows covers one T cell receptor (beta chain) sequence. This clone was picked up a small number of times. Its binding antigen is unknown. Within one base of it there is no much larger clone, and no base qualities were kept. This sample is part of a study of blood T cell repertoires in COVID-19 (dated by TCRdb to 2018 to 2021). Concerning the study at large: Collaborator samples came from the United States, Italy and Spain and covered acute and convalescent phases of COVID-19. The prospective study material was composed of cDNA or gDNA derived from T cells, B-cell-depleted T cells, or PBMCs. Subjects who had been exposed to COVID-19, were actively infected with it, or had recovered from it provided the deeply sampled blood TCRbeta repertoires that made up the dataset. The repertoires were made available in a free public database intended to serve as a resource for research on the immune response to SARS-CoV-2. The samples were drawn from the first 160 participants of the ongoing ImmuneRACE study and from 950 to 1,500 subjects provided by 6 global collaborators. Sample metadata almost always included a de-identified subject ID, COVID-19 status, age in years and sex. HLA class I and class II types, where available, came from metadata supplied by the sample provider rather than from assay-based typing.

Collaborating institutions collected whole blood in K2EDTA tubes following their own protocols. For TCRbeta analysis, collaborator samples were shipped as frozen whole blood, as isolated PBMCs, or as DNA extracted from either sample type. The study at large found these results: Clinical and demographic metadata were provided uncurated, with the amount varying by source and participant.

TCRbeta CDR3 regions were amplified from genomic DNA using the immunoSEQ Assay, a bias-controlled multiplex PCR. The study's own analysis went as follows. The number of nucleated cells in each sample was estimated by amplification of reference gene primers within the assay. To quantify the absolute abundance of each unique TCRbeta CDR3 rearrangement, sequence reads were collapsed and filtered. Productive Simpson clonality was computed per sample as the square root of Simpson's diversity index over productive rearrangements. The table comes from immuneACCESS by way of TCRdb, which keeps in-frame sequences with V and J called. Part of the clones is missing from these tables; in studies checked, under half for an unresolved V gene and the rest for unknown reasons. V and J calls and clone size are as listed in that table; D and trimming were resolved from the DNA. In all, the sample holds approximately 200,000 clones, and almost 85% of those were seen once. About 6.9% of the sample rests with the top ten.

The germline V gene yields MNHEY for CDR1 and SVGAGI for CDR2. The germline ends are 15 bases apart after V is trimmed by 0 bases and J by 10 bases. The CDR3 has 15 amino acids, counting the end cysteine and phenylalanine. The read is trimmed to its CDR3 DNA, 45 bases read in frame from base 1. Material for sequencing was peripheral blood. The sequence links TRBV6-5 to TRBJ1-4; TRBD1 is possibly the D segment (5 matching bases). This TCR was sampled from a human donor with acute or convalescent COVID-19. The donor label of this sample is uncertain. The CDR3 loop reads CASSYSVGRGGKLFF. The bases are TGTGCCAGCAGTTACTCGGTAGGGAGGGGCGGAAAACTGTTTTTT.